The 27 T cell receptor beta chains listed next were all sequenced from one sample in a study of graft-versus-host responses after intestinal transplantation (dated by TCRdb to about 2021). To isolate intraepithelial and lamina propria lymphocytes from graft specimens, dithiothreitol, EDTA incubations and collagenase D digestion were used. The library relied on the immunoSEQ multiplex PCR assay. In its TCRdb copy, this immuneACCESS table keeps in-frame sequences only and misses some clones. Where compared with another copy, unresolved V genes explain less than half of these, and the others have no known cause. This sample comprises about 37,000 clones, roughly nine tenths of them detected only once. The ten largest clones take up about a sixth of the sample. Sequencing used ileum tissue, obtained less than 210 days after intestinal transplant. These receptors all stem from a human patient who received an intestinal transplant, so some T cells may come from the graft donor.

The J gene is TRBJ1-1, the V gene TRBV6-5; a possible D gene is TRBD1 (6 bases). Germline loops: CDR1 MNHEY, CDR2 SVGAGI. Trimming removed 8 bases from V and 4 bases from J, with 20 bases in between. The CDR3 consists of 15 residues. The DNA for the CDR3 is TGTGCCAGCGGGGGCAGGGATCGTGTTGGCACTGAAGCTTTCTTT. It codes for CASGGRDRVGTEAFF.

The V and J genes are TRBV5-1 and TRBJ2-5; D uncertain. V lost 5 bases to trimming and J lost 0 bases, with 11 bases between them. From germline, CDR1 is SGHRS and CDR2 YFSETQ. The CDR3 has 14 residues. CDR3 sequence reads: CASSDKAHQETQYF. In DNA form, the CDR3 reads TGCGCCAGCAGTGACAAGGCCCACCAAGAGACCCAGTACTTC.

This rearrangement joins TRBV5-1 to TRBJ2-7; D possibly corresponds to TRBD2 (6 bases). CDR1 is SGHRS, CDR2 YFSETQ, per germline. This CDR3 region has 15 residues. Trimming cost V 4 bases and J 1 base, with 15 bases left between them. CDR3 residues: CASSKVVGGSYEQYF. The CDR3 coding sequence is TGCGCCAGCAGCAAGGTTGTGGGGGGTTCCTACGAGCAGTACTTC. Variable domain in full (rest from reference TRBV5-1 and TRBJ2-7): KAGVTQTPRYLIKTRGQQVTLSCSPISGHRSVSWYQQTPGQGLQFLFEYFSETQRNKGNFPGRFSGRQFSNSRSEMNVSTLELGDSALYLCASSKVVGGSYEQYFGPGTRLTVT.

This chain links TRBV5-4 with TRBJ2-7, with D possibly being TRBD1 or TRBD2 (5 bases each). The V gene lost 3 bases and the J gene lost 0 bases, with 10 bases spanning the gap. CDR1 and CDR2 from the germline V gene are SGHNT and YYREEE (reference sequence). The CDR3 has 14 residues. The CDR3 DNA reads TGTGCCAGCAGCTCCCGGGGCCCCTCCTACGAGCAGTACTTC. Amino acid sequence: CASSSRGPSYEQYF.

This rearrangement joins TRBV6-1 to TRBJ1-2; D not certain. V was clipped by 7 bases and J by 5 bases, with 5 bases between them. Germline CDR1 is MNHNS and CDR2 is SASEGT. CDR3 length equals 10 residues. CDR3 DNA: TGTGCCAGCAAGTCATATGGCTACACCTTC. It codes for CASKSYGYTF.

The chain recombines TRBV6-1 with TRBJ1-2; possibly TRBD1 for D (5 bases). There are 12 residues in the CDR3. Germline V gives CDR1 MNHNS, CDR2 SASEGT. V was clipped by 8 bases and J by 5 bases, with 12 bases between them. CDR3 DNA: TGTGCCAGCTCTCCTCAGGGATATGGCTACACCTTC. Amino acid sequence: CASSPQGYGYTF.

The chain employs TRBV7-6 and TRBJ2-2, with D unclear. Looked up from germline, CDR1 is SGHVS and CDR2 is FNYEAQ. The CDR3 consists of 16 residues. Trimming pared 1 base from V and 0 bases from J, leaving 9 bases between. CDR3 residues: CASSLGPGPNTGELFF. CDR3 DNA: TGTGCCAGCAGCTTAGGGCCAGGTCCGAACACCGGGGAGCTGTTTTTT. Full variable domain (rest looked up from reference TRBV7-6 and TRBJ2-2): GAGVSQSPRYKVTKRGQDVALRCDPISGHVSLYWYRQALGQGPEFLTYFNYEAQQDKSGLPNDRFSAERPEGSISTLTIQRTEQRDSAMYRCASSLGPGPNTGELFFGEGSRLTVL.

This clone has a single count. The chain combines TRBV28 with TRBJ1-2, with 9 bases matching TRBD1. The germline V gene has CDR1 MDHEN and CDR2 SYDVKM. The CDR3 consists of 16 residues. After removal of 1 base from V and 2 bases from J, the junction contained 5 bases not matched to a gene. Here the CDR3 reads CASSLYTGGGNYGYTF. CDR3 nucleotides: TGTGCCAGCAGTTTATATACAGGGGGCGGAAACTATGGCTACACCTTC.

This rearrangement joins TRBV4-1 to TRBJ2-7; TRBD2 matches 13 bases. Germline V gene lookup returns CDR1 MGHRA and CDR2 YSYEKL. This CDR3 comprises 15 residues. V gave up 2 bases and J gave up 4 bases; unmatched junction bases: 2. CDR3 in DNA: TGCGCCAGCAGCCAACAGGGACTAGCGGGGTACGAGCAGTACTTC. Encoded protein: CASSQQGLAGYEQYF.

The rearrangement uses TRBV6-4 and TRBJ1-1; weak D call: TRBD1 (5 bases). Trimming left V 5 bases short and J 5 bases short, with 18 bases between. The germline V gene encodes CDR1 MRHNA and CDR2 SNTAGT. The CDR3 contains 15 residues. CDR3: CASSPDGGGRTEAFF. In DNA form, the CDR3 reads TGTGCCAGCAGTCCTGATGGGGGTGGGAGAACTGAAGCTTTCTTT.

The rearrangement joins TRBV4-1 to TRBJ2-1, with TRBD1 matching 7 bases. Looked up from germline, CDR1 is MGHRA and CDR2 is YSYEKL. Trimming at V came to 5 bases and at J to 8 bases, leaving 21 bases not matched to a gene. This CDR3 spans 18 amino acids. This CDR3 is CASSNRDSAKVALYEQFF. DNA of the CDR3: TGCGCCAGCAGCAACCGGGACAGCGCAAAGGTGGCCTTATATGAGCAGTTCTTC.

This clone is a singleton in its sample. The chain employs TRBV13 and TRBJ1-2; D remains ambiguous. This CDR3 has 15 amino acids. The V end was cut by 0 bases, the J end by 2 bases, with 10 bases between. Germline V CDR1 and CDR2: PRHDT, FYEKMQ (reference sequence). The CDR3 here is CASSLGQLPNYGYTF. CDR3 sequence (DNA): TGTGCCAGCAGCTTAGGACAGCTTCCAAACTATGGCTACACCTTC.

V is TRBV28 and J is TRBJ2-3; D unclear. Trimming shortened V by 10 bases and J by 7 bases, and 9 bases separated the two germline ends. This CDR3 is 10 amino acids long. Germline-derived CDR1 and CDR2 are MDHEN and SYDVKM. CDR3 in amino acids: CATYLHTQYF. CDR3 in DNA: TGTGCCACTTATCTTCATACGCAGTATTTT.

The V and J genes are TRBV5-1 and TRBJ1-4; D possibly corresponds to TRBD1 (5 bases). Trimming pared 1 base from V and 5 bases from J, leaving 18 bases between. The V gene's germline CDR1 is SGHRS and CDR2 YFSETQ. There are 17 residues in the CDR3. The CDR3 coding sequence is TGCGCCAGCAGCTTGTCGCCCCCCGGGGGGTCAAATGAAAAACTGTTTTTT. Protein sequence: CASSLSPPGGSNEKLFF.

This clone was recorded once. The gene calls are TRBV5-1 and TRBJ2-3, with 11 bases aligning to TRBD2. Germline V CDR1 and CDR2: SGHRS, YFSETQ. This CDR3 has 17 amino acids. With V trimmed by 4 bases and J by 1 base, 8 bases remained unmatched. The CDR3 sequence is CASSLGLAVGGTDTQYF. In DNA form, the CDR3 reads TGCGCCAGCAGCCTGGGACTAGCGGTGGGAGGCACAGATACGCAGTATTTT.

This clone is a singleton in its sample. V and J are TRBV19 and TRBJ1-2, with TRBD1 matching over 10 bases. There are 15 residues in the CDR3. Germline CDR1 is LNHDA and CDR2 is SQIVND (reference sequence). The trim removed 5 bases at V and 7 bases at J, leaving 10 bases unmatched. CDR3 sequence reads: CASSLDRGSQRGYTF. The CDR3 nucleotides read TGTGCCAGTAGTCTGGACAGGGGGAGTCAGCGTGGCTACACCTTC.

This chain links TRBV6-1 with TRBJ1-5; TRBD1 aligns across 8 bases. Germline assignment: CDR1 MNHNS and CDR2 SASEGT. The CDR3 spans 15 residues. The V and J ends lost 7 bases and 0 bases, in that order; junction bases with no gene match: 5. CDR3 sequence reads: CASNWGQASNQPQHF. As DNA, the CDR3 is TGTGCCAGCAACTGGGGACAGGCTAGCAATCAGCCCCAGCATTTT.

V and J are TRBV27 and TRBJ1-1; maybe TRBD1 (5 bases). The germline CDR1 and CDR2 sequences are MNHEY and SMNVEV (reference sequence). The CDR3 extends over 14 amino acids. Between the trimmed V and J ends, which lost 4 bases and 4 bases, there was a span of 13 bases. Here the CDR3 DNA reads TGTGCCAGCAGTTGGGACCTGGGGAGCACTGAAGCTTTCTTT. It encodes CASSWDLGSTEAFF.

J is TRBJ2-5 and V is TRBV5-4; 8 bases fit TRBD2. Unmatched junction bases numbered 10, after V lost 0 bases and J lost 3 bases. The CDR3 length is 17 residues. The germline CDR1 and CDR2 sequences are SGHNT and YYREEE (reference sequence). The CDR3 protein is CASSLVGWGSGKETQYF. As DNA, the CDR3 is TGTGCCAGCAGCTTGGTGGGCTGGGGTAGCGGGAAAGAGACCCAGTACTTC.

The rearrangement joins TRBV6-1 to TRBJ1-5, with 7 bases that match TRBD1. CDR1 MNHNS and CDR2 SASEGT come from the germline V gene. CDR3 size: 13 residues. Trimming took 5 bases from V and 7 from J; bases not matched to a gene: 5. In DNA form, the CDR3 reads TGTGCCAGCAGTCTCGACAGGGAACAGCCCCAGCATTTT. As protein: CASSLDREQPQHF.

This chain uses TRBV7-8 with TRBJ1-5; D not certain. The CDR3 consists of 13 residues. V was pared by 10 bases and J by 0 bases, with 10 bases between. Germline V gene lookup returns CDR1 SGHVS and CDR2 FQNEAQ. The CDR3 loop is CATRAYSNQPQHF. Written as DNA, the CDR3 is TGTGCCACCAGAGCTTATAGCAATCAGCCCCAGCATTTT.

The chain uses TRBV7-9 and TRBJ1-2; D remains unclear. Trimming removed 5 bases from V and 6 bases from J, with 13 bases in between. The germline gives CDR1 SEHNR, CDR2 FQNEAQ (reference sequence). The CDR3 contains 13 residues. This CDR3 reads CASSSPFFDGYTF. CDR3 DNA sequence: TGTGCCAGCAGCAGCCCATTCTTCGATGGCTACACCTTC.

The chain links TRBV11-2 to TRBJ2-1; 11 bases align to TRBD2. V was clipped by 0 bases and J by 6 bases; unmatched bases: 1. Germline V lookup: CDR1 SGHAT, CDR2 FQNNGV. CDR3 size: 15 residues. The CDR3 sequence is CASSLDGLAGNEQFF. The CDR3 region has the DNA TGTGCCAGCAGCTTAGATGGACTAGCGGGCAATGAGCAGTTCTTC.

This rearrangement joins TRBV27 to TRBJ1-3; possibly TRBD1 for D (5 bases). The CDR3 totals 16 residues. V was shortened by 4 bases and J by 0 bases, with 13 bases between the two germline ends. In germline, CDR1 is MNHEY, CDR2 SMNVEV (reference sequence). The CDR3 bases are TGTGCCAGCAGTTCGCGCGGGGGGTACTCTGGAAACACCATATATTTT. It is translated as CASSSRGGYSGNTIYF.

Here the CDR3 DNA reads TGCGCCAGCAGCCAAGGAACTAGCGGGAAAGAGACCCAGTACTTC. Its protein product is CASSQGTSGKETQYF. This chain uses TRBV4-1 with TRBJ2-5; 10 nucleotides agree with TRBD2. V lost 1 base, J lost 3 bases, and 2 bases stayed unmatched. CDR1 MGHRA and CDR2 YSYEKL come from the germline V gene. This CDR3 is built from 15 residues.

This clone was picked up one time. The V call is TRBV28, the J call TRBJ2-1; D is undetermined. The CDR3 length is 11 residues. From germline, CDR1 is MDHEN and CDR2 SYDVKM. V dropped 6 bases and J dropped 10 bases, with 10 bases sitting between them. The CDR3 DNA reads TGTGCCAGCAGCTTCAGCCTGGAGCAGTTCTTC. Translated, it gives CASSFSLEQFF.

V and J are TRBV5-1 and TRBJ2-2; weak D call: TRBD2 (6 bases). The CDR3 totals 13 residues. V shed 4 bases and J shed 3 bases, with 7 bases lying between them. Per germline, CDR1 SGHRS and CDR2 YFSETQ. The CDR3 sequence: CASSPGDTGELFF. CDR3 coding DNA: TGCGCCAGCAGCCCGGGAGACACCGGGGAGCTGTTTTTT.